The sequence of this TCR beta chain was determined in a study of immune heterogeneity within non-small cell lung tumors. Whole-study findings and limits: T-cell receptor beta clonotypes at high frequency differed largely between individual patients. Within a patient, dominant CDR3 beta clonotypes were shared across sites, though different locations had unique frequent clones.

Bulk tumor genomic DNA, approximately 560 ng per sample, was used as template. While surgery was under way, several biopsies spaced far apart were taken per primary tumor. Curative surgery was undertaken by patients, who had untreated, newly diagnosed non-small cell lung cancer. Donors comprised newly diagnosed non-small cell lung cancer patients undergoing surgery with curative intent. The germline CDR1 and CDR2 sequences are MNHEY and SMNVEV (reference sequence). After removal of 4 bases from V and 8 bases from J, the junction contained 12 bases not matched to a gene. This CDR3 has 16 amino acids. By share, this clonotype ranks as medium-sized. What it binds is unknown. The TCR beta CDR3 region was amplified by multiplex PCR employing 32 V and 13 J primers. TCRdb used MiXCR to reprocess the multiplex PCR reads, holding one entry per CDR3 protein. The data contain 7,200 or so distinct CDR3 sequences, roughly 21% of them seen just once; the ten biggest clones take up around 15%.

Sequencing used lung tumor tissue. The V call is TRBV27, the J call TRBJ1-2; 11 bases match TRBD1. The clonotype originates from a man aged 55 to 70 with non-small cell lung cancer. The DNA for the CDR3 is TGTGCCAGCAGTTACCACAGGTCGGGACAGGGGGGCGGCTACACCTTC. This sequence encodes CASSYHRSGQGGGYTF.